This T cell receptor (beta chain) derives from a study of beta chain features in type 1 diabetes. Study outcomes and limitations: A closer apparent resemblance between naive, central memory and Treg TCRB repertoires was seen in patients than in healthy donors.

Unmatched junction bases numbered 6, after V lost 7 bases and J lost 6 bases. The CDR3 covers 14 residues. The germline CDR1 and CDR2 sequences are SGHTA and FQGTGA. Notes on this clone: Its antigen is unidentified.

Central memory, naive, regulatory and stem cell-like memory CD4+ cells were sorted by CD45RO/CCR7/CD25/CD127/CD95/CD27. Reverse transcription of all isolated RNA meant that expressed TCRB transcripts were sequenced. Sequencing was performed with immunoSEQ multiplex PCR; in TCRdb, only in-frame clones are kept and a portion is missing. This table has about 360,000 clones, over 10% appearing once. The J gene is TRBJ2-5, the V gene TRBV7-3; 12 nucleotides match TRBD2. What was sequenced was naive CD4+ T cells from blood. The receptor's source is a young man in good health. The CDR3 sequence is CASTGGTSGQTQYF. CDR3 nucleotide sequence: TGTGCCAGCACTGGCGGGACTAGCGGGCAGACCCAGTACTTC.